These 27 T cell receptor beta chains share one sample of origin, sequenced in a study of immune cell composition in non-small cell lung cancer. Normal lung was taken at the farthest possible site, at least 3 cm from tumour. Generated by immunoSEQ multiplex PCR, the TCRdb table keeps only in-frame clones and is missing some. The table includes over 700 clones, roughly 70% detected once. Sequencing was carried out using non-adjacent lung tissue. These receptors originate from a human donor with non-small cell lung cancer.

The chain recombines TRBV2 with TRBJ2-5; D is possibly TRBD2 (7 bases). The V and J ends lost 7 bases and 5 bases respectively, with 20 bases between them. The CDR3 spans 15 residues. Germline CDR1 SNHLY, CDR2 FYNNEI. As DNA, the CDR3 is TGTGCCAGCACCTCCCGAAGGGGGGGCGGGGAGACCCAGTACTTC. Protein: CASTSRRGGGETQYF.

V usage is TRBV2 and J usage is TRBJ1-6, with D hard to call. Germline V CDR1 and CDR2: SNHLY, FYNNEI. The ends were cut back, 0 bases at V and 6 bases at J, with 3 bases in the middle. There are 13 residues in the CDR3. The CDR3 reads CASSEAFNSPLHF. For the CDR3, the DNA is TGTGCCAGCAGTGAAGCATTTAATTCACCCCTCCACTTT.

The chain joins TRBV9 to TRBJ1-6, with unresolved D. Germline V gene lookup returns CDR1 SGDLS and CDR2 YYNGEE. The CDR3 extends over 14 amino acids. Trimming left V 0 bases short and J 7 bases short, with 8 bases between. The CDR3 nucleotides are TGTGCCAGCAGCGTAGGGGCGGGGAATTCACCCCTCCACTTT. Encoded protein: CASSVGAGNSPLHF.

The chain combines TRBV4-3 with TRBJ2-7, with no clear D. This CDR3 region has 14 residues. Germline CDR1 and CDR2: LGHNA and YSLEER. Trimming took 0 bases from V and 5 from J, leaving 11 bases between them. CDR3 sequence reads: CASSQDYLSNEQYF. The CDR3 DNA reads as TGCGCCAGCAGCCAAGATTACCTTTCCAACGAGCAGTACTTC.

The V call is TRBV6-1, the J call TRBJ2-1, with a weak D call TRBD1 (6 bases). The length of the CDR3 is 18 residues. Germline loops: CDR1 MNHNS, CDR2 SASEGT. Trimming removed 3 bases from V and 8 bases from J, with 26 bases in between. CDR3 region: CASSEDWPYGTLGHEQFF. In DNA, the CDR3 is TGTGCCAGCAGTGAGGACTGGCCTTACGGGACACTCGGCCATGAGCAGTTCTTC.

CDR3 in amino acids: CASRLGTSGSYEQYF. The CDR3 DNA reads as TGTGCCAGCAGACTCGGGACTAGCGGGAGCTACGAGCAGTACTTC. The chain has TRBV6-5 and TRBJ2-7, with 14 bases aligning to TRBD2. J gave up 3 bases and V 6 bases, and 4 bases lay outside the gene matches. The germline gives CDR1 MNHEY, CDR2 SVGAGI. This CDR3 is 15 amino acids long.

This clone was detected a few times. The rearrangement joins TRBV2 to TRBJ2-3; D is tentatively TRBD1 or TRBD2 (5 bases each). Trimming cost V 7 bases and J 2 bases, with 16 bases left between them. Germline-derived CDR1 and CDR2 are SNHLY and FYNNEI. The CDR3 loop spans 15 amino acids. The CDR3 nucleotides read TGTGCCAGCACCCCAACCTCAGGGACCACAGATACGCAGTATTTT. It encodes CASTPTSGTTDTQYF.

CDR3 bases: TGTGCCAGCAGTGGTTCCATTAGCAATCAGCCCCAGCATTTT. It codes for CASSGSISNQPQHF. The genes are TRBV2 and TRBJ1-5; D call uncertain. V lost 4 bases, J lost 0 bases, and 7 bases lay in between. The germline CDR1 and CDR2 sequences are SNHLY and FYNNEI. The CDR3 extends over 14 amino acids.

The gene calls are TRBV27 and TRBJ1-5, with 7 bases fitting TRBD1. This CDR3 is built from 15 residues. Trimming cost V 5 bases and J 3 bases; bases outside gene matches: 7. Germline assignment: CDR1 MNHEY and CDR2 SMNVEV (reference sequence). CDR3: CASSLVGTDNQPQHF. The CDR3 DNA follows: TGTGCCAGCAGTCTCGTAGGGACAGACAATCAGCCCCAGCATTTT.

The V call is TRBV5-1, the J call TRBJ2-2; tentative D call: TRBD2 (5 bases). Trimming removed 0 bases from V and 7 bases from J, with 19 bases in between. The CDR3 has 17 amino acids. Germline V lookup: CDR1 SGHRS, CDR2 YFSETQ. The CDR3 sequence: CASSLEAASPGHGELFF. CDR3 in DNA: TGCGCCAGCAGCTTGGAGGCCGCTAGCCCTGGGCACGGGGAGCTGTTTTTT.

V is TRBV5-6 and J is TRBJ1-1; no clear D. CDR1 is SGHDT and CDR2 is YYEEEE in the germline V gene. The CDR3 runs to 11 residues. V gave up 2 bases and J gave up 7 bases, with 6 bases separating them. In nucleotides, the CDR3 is TGTGCCAGCAGCTTTAGGTTTGAAGCTTTCTTT. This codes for CASSFRFEAFF. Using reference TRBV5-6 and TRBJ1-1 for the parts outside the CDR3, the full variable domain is DAGVTQSPTHLIKTRGQQVTLRCSPKSGHDTVSWYQQALGQGPQFIFQYYEEEERQRGNFPDRFSGHQFPNYSSELNVNALLLGDSALYLCASSFRFEAFFGQGTRLTVV.

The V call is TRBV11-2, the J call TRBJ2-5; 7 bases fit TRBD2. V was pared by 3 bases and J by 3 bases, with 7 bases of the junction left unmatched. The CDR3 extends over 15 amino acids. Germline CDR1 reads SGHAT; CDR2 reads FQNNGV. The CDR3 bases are TGTGCCAGCAGCTTGTGGGGGGGGACGGAAGAGACCCAGTACTTC. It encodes CASSLWGGTEETQYF.

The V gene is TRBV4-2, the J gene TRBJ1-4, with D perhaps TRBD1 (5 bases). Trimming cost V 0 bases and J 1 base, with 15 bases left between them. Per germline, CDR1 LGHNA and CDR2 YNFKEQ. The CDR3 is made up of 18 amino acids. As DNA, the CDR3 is TGTGCCAGCAGCCAAGATGACCCAAAAAGGGGAACTAATGAAAAACTGTTTTTT. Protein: CASSQDDPKRGTNEKLFF.

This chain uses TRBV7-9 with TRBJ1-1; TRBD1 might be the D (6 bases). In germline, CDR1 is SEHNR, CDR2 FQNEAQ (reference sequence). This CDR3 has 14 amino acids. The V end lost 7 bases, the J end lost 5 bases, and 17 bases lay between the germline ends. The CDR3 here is CASTRVRGRTEAFF. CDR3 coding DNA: TGTGCCAGCACCCGGGTAAGGGGGAGGACTGAAGCTTTCTTT.

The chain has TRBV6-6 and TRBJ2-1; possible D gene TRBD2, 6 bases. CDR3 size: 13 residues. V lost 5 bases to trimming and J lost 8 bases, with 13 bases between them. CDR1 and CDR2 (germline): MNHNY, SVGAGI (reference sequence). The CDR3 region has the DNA TGTGCCAGCAGTCCTTCTAGCGAGTATGAGCAGTTCTTC. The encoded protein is CASSPSSEYEQFF.

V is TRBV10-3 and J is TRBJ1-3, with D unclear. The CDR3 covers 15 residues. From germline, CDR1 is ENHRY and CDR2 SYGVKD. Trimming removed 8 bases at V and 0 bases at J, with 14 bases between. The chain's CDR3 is CAIRAGDVSGNTIYF. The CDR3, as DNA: TGTGCCATCCGCGCAGGCGACGTCTCTGGAAACACCATATATTTT.

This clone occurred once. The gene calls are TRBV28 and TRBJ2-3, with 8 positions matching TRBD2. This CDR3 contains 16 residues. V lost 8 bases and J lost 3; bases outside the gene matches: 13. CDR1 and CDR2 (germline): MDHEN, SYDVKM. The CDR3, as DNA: TGTGCCAGCCACCCCTCCACGGGGGGGAAAACAGATACGCAGTATTTT. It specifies CASHPSTGGKTDTQYF.

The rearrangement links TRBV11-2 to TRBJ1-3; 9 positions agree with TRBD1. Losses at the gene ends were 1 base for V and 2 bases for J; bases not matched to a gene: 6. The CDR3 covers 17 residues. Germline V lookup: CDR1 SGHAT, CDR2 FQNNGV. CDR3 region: CASSLVGQGTAGNTIYF. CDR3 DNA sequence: TGTGCCAGCAGCTTAGTAGGACAGGGGACGGCTGGAAACACCATATATTTT.

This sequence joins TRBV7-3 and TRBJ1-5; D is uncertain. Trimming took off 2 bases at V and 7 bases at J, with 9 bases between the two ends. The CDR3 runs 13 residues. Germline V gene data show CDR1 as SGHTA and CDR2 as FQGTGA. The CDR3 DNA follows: TGTGCCAGCAGCTTAGGGTATCAGCAGCCCCAGCATTTT. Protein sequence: CASSLGYQQPQHF.

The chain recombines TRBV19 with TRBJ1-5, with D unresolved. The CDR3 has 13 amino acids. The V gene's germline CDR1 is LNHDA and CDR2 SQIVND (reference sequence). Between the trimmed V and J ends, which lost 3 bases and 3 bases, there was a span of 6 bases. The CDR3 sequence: CASSMGFNQPQHF. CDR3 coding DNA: TGTGCCAGTAGTATGGGCTTCAATCAGCCCCAGCATTTT.

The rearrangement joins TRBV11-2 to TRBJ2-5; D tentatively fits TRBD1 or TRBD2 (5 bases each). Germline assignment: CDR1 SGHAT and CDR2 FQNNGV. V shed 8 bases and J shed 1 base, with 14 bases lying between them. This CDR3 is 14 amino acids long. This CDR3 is CASGTWDGQETQYF. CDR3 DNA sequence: TGTGCCAGCGGAACCTGGGACGGCCAAGAGACCCAGTACTTC.

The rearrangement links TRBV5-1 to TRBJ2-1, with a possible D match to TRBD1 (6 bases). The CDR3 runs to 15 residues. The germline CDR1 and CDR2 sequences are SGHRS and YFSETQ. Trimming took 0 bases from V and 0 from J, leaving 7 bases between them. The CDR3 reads CASSLGGGSYNEQFF. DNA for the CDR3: TGCGCCAGCAGCTTGGGAGGGGGCTCCTACAATGAGCAGTTCTTC. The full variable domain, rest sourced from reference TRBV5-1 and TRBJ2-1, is KAGVTQTPRYLIKTRGQQVTLSCSPISGHRSVSWYQQTPGQGLQFLFEYFSETQRNKGNFPGRFSGRQFSNSRSEMNVSTLELGDSALYLCASSLGGGSYNEQFFGPGTRLTVL.

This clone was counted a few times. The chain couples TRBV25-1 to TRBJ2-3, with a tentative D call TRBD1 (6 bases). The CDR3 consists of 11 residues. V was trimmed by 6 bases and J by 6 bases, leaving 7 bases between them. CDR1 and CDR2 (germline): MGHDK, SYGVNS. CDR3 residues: CASRTGDTQYF. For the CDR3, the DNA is TGTGCCAGCAGAACAGGGGATACGCAGTATTTT.

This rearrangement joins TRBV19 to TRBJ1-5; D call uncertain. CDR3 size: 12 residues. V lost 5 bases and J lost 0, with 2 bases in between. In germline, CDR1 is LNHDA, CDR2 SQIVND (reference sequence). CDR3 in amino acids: CASSFSNQPQHF. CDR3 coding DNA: TGTGCCAGTAGTTTTAGCAATCAGCCCCAGCATTTT.

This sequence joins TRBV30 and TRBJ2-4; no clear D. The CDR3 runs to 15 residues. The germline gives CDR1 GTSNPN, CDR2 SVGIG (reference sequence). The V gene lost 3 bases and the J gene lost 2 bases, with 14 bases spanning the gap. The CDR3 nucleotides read TGTGCCTGGAGCGAAGGGTTTTTTCCCAAAAACATTCAGTACTTC. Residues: CAWSEGFFPKNIQYF.

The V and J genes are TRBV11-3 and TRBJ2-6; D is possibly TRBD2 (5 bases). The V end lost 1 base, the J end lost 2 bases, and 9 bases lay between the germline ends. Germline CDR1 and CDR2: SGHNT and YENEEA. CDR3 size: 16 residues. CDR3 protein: CASSLGSDTGANVLTF. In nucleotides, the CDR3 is TGTGCCAGCAGCTTAGGTAGCGACACTGGGGCCAACGTCCTGACTTTC. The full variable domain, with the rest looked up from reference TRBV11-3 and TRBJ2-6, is EAGVVQSPRYKIIEKKQPVAFWCNPISGHNTLYWYLQNLGQGPELLIRYENEEAVDDSQLPKDRFSAERLKGVDSTLKIQPAELGDSAVYLCASSLGSDTGANVLTFGAGSRLTVL.

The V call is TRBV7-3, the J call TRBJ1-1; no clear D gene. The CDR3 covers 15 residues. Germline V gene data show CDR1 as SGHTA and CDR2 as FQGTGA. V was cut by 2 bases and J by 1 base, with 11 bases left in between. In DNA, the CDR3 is TGTGCCAGCAGCTTACTCGGCGTAGGGAACACTGAAGCTTTCTTT. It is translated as CASSLLGVGNTEAFF. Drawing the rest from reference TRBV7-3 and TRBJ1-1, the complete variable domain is GAGVSQTPSNKVTEKGKYVELRCDPISGHTALYWYRQSLGQGPEFLIYFQGTGAADDSGLPNDRFFAVRPEGSVSTLKIQRTERGDSAVYLCASSLLGVGNTEAFFGQGTRLTVV.